The present T cell receptor beta chain was sequenced within a study of cytomegalovirus exposure and HLA in healthy donors. Germline CDR1 SNHLY, CDR2 FYNNEI. V lost 5 bases, J lost 2 bases, and 15 bases stayed unmatched. The CDR3 consists of 18 residues. Libraries were prepared by immunoSEQ multiplex PCR; TCRdb keeps only in-frame clonotypes and omits some of them. The sample lists tens of thousands of clones; about 89% were seen once. The source material was PBMCs. The clonotype was recovered from a young man in good health and CMV-seronegative. V and J are TRBV2 and TRBJ1-5; 7 bases are a match to TRBD1. CDR3 region: CASSTLGRGGVGNQPQHF. The CDR3 DNA sequence: TGTGCCAGCAGTACCCTCGGGAGAGGGGGCGTTGGCAATCAGCCCCAGCATTTT. Filled out from reference TRBV2 and TRBJ1-5, the complete variable domain reads EPEVTQTPSHQVTQMGQEVILRCVPISNHLYFYWYRQILGQKVEFLVSFYNNEISEKSEIFDDQFSVERPDGSNFTLKIRSTKLEDSAMYFCASSTLGRGGVGNQPQHFGDGTRLSIL.